The 25 T cell receptor beta chains listed next were all sequenced from one sample in a study of T cell repertoires in cytomegalovirus infection. MiXCR, applied by TCRdb to the reads, yields one record per CDR3 protein. This sample carries around 100,000 distinct CDR3 sequences, under 25% of them seen once, and the ten largest clones take 35% to 50%. The source material was CD8+ T cells from PBMCs. These receptors came from a human donor in good health (CMV status not recorded). Some clones in this sample may be carry-over from other donors' samples.

This clonotype came up many times. The V call is TRBV7-2, the J call TRBJ1-2; D might be TRBD1 (5 bases). V gave up 5 bases and J gave up 5 bases, with 18 bases separating them. This CDR3 region has 15 residues. Germline assignment: CDR1 SGHTA and CDR2 FQGNSA. CDR3 loop: CASSPGGVDRYGYTF. The CDR3 coding sequence is TGTGCCAGCAGCCCGGGGGGGGTCGATCGGTATGGCTACACCTTC.

This chain uses TRBV4-3 with TRBJ2-2; TRBD1 might be the D (6 bases). V was cut by 0 bases and J by 5 bases, with 13 bases left in between. In germline, CDR1 is LGHNA, CDR2 YSLEER. The CDR3 sequence is 16 residues long. This CDR3 reads CASSQDRTGPTGELFF. The CDR3 DNA sequence: TGCGCCAGCAGCCAAGATCGTACAGGGCCAACCGGGGAGCTGTTTTTT.

This clonotype was recorded many times. This rearrangement joins TRBV2 to TRBJ1-5, with 9 bases identical to TRBD1. Germline V gives CDR1 SNHLY, CDR2 FYNNEI. Losses at the gene ends were 6 bases for V and 0 bases for J; bases not matched to a gene: 3. The CDR3 is 15 amino acids. CDR3 coding DNA: TGTGCCAGCAGGAGGACAGGGGATAGCAATCAGCCCCAGCATTTT. Amino acids: CASRRTGDSNQPQHF.

V usage is TRBV11-2 and J usage is TRBJ2-1; TRBD1 matches at 9 bases. CDR3 length: 14 amino acids. V shed 2 bases, J shed 8 bases, and the junction held 4 bases outside the gene matches. The germline gives CDR1 SGHAT, CDR2 FQNNGV. The CDR3 loop reads CASSLNRGLDEQFF. The CDR3 nucleotides are TGTGCCAGCAGCTTAAACAGGGGGCTGGATGAGCAGTTCTTC.

The chain employs TRBV18 and TRBJ2-3; TRBD2 matches at 9 bases. Germline V gene data show CDR1 as KGHSH and CDR2 as LQKENI. Trimming took 0 bases from V and 3 from J; bases not matched to a gene: 4. The length of the CDR3 is 16 residues. In DNA form, the CDR3 reads TGTGCCAGCTCACCACCATCTAGCGGGACGACAGATACGCAGTATTTT. It translates to CASSPPSSGTTDTQYF.

Only a few counts were recorded for this clonotype. The chain links TRBV5-4 to TRBJ2-7, with D uncertain. This CDR3 contains 14 residues. In germline, CDR1 is SGHNT, CDR2 YYREEE (reference sequence). V lost 2 bases and J lost 3, with 12 bases in between. CDR3 DNA: TGTGCCAGCAGCTTTACCGGCGGAGTCTACGAGCAGTACTTC. Its protein is CASSFTGGVYEQYF. Variable domain in full (rest from reference TRBV5-4 and TRBJ2-7): ETGVTQSPTHLIKTRGQQVTLRCSSQSGHNTVSWYQQALGQGPQFIFQYYREEENGRGNFPPRFSGLQFPNYSSELNVNALELDDSALYLCASSFTGGVYEQYFGPGTRLTVT.

V usage is TRBV5-1 and J usage is TRBJ1-1; D gene ambiguous. The germline V gene encodes CDR1 SGHRS and CDR2 YFSETQ. This CDR3 region has 13 residues. V shed 7 bases and J shed 1 base, with 11 bases lying between them. CDR3 sequence (DNA): TGCGCCAGCGGTAGGGCACCGAACACTGAAGCTTTCTTT. It encodes CASGRAPNTEAFF. The variable domain in full, completed from reference TRBV5-1 and TRBJ1-1, reads KAGVTQTPRYLIKTRGQQVTLSCSPISGHRSVSWYQQTPGQGLQFLFEYFSETQRNKGNFPGRFSGRQFSNSRSEMNVSTLELGDSALYLCASGRAPNTEAFFGQGTRLTVV.

A few counts support this clonotype. J is TRBJ1-3 and V is TRBV29-1; D is perhaps TRBD1 (6 bases). Germline loops: CDR1 SQVTM, CDR2 ANQGSEA. This CDR3 region has 14 residues. V was cut by 6 bases and J by 0 bases, with 12 bases left in between. CDR3 coding DNA: TGCAGCGTAGAAACAGGGCCCTCTGGAAACACCATATATTTT. Encoded protein: CSVETGPSGNTIYF.

This clonotype was seen more than once but under ten times. The V and J genes are TRBV29-1 and TRBJ1-1; D not certain. CDR3 size: 12 residues. The ends were cut back, 4 bases at V and 1 base at J, with 7 bases in the middle. Germline V gives CDR1 SQVTM, CDR2 ANQGSEA. CDR3 bases: TGCAGCGTTGTGGTTCAGAACACTGAAGCTTTCTTT. It codes for CSVVVQNTEAFF.

The rearrangement joins TRBV9 to TRBJ1-2; 10 positions agree with TRBD1. CDR3 length: 17 residues. Germline V CDR1 and CDR2: SGDLS, YYNGEE. V lost 0 bases to trimming and J lost 3 bases; unmatched junction nucleotides: 8. The CDR3 loop reads CASSVGDRGRSDYGYTF. Here the CDR3 DNA reads TGTGCCAGCAGCGTAGGGGACAGGGGCCGAAGCGACTATGGCTACACCTTC.

The rearrangement links TRBV24-1 to TRBJ2-5; possibly TRBD2 for D (5 bases). Germline V gene data show CDR1 as KGHDR and CDR2 as SFDVKD. Trimming took 4 bases from V and 4 from J, leaving 9 bases between them. This CDR3 has 13 residues. CDR3 nucleotides: TGTGCCACCAGTGAGGTAGAGGGAGAGACCCAGTACTTC. Its protein product is CATSEVEGETQYF.

At least ten counts were recorded for this clonotype. The genes are TRBV28 and TRBJ1-1, with D perhaps TRBD1 (5 bases). The V gene's germline CDR1 is MDHEN and CDR2 SYDVKM. The V and J ends lost 8 bases and 0 bases respectively, with 13 bases between them. The CDR3 covers 14 residues. The CDR3: CASGSRGMNTEAFF. As DNA, the CDR3 is TGTGCCAGCGGAAGTCGGGGGATGAACACTGAAGCTTTCTTT.

This clonotype occurred a few times. The rearrangement uses TRBV28 and TRBJ1-2; no clear D. Germline lookup yields CDR1 MDHEN and CDR2 SYDVKM. This CDR3 comprises 16 residues. The V gene lost 7 bases and the J gene lost 5 bases, with 23 bases spanning the gap. In nucleotides, the CDR3 is TGTGCCAGCACCGACACGAGGGCTGGGGTCGGTTATGGCTACACCTTC. Its translation: CASTDTRAGVGYGYTF.

This clonotype came up a few times. This chain connects TRBV20-1 to TRBJ2-3; 7 nucleotides align to TRBD2. The CDR3 loop spans 17 amino acids. The V gene end was trimmed by 5 bases and the J gene end by 0 bases; junction bases not matched to a gene: 14. CDR1 and CDR2 (germline): DFQATT, SNEGSKA (reference sequence). CDR3 DNA: TGCAGTGCTTCCGAGTCAGCGGGAATAACTAGCACAGATACGCAGTATTTT. Translating gives CSASESAGITSTDTQYF.

The table lists this clonotype with many counts. The chain is built from TRBV11-2 and TRBJ1-1, with TRBD1 matching over 7 bases. V lost 6 bases to trimming and J lost 0 bases; unmatched junction nucleotides: 13. CDR3 length: 17 residues. Germline assignment: CDR1 SGHAT and CDR2 FQNNGV. DNA for the CDR3: TGTGCCAGCAGAATCAACCAGGGGGGCAGCATGAACACTGAAGCTTTCTTT. Protein sequence: CASRINQGGSMNTEAFF.

This clonotype was recorded many times. This sequence joins TRBV28 and TRBJ1-2, with D tentatively TRBD1 (6 bases). The CDR3 consists of 15 residues. The V end lost 5 bases, the J end lost 4 bases, and 17 bases lay between the germline ends. Germline V gives CDR1 MDHEN, CDR2 SYDVKM. CDR3 in amino acids: CASSITRTASYGYTF. DNA for the CDR3: TGTGCCAGCAGTATCACCCGGACAGCGAGCTATGGCTACACCTTC.

Of note for this clonotype: Mismatch with germline at one junction end may stem from a read error. The genes are TRBV20-1 and TRBJ2-2, with TRBD2 identical over 9 bases. This CDR3 region has 16 residues. CDR1 is DFQATT, CDR2 SNEGSKA, per germline (reference sequence). CDR3 in DNA: TGCAGTGCTAGAGATTTGCGGGGGGGCGACACCGGGGAGCCGTTTTTT. It translates to CSARDLRGGDTGEPFF.

This clonotype was counted only a few times. The chain is built from TRBV27 and TRBJ2-3, with TRBD2 identical over 8 bases. Germline CDR1 is MNHEY and CDR2 is SMNVEV (reference sequence). The CDR3 runs 20 residues. With 5 bases clipped from V and 1 base from J, the junction kept 20 bases outside the gene matches. CDR3 loop: CASSPEGAGDPPHRTDTQYF. DNA for the CDR3: TGTGCCAGCAGTCCCGAGGGAGCGGGGGACCCGCCGCATCGCACAGATACGCAGTATTTT.

This clonotype appeared many times. The chain is built from TRBV7-8 and TRBJ2-7; a possible D gene is TRBD2 (6 bases). Trimming left V 6 bases short and J 5 bases short, with 23 bases between. The CDR3 is 16 residues long. Germline V gives CDR1 SGHVS, CDR2 FQNEAQ. CDR3 nucleotide sequence: TGTGCCAGCAGATTTTCCGGCGGCGGGACGAAGGACGAGCAGTACTTC. Its translation: CASRFSGGGTKDEQYF.

This clonotype was seen more than once but under ten times. V is TRBV12-5 and J is TRBJ2-1, with unresolved D. The CDR3 consists of 11 residues. Germline V gene lookup returns CDR1 LGHNT and CDR2 FRNRAP. V lost 6 bases and J 4 bases, leaving 4 bases between the germline ends. The CDR3 DNA sequence: TGTGCTAGTGGCAGGTACAATGAGCAGTTCTTC. It specifies CASGRYNEQFF.

This clonotype was seen at least ten times. The chain is built from TRBV7-2 and TRBJ2-7, with TRBD1 identical over 9 bases. The CDR3 totals 15 residues. Losses at the gene ends were 5 bases for V and 7 bases for J; bases not matched to a gene: 12. CDR1 is SGHTA and CDR2 is FQGNSA in the germline V gene. The CDR3 here is CASSPWDRALREQYF. The CDR3 nucleotides read TGTGCCAGCAGCCCTTGGGACAGGGCTCTTAGGGAGCAGTACTTC.

This clonotype appeared a few times. The rearrangement links TRBV5-4 to TRBJ2-1, with TRBD1 as a possible D gene (6 bases). The CDR3 contains 16 residues. Germline loops: CDR1 SGHNT, CDR2 YYREEE (reference sequence). V was cut by 4 bases and J by 4 bases, with 18 bases left in between. The chain's CDR3 is CASSPEGSQGYNEQFF. CDR3 DNA sequence: TGTGCCAGCAGCCCCGAGGGGTCCCAGGGGTACAATGAGCAGTTCTTC.

Comments on this clonotype: The DNA is left out, because the CDR3 cannot be placed on it with certainty; the CDR3 is given as TCRdb lists it. V and J are TRBV7-7 and TRBJ2-1; whether TRBD2, the table's D call, matches the DNA was not checked. Germline V gene data show CDR1 as SSHAT and CDR2 as FNYEAQ (reference sequence). The CDR3 is 19 residues long, ends included. CDR3 loop: CASSLAAGPAMSSSSGLFF.

This clonotype was picked up many times. The V call is TRBV11-2, the J call TRBJ1-1; D is perhaps TRBD1 (5 bases). CDR3 length: 15 residues. Trimming left V 0 bases short and J 1 base short, with 9 bases between. Germline-derived CDR1 and CDR2 are SGHAT and FQNNGV. CDR3 in DNA: TGTGCCAGCAGCTTAGATGGGGCAGGGAACACTGAAGCTTTCTTT. Protein sequence: CASSLDGAGNTEAFF.

About this clonotype: At one of its ends the junction is not consistent with the germline gene, which may arise from a read error. V usage is TRBV6-2 or TRBV6-3 and J usage is TRBJ1-1; D is ambiguous. The CDR3 runs to 14 residues. Per the germline V gene, CDR1 is MNHEY and CDR2 is SVGEGT. The CDR3 sequence is CASGYWGVNTEAFF. The CDR3 DNA sequence: TGTGCCAGCGGTTACTGGGGAGTGAACACTGAAGCTTTCTTT.